What follows are 29 T cell receptor beta chains derived from one specimen sequenced in a study of T cell repertoires in cytomegalovirus infection. TCRdb redid the calling of the reads with MiXCR, one entry per CDR3 protein. The data contain approximately 180,000 distinct CDR3 sequences, 8% to 10% of them singletons. Sequenced sample: PBMCs. Receptors originate from a human donor in good health (CMV status not recorded). Some clones in this sample may be carry-over from other donors' samples.

This clonotype has a count of ten or more. The chain combines TRBV7-2 with TRBJ1-5; possibly TRBD1 for D (6 bases). The germline V gene encodes CDR1 SGHTA and CDR2 FQGNSA. V dropped 5 bases and J dropped 3 bases, with 17 bases sitting between them. CDR3 size: 16 residues. The CDR3 loop is CASSLGGMSYNQPQHF. DNA of the CDR3: TGTGCCAGCAGCCTAGGGGGGATGAGTTACAATCAGCCCCAGCATTTT.

Comments on this clonotype: The junction departs from the called germline gene at one end, perhaps through a read error. The chain couples TRBV12-3 or TRBV12-4 to TRBJ2-3, with D possibly being TRBD1 (6 bases). The CDR3 is made up of 12 amino acids. The CDR3 region has the DNA TGTGCCAGCAGTATGAGGACAGACACGCAGTATTTT. Amino acid sequence: CASSMRTDTQYF.

The chain couples TRBV28 to TRBJ2-1, with a possible D match to TRBD2 (6 bases). V gave up 4 bases and J gave up 0 bases, with 10 bases separating them. This CDR3 is built from 15 residues. CDR1 is MDHEN and CDR2 is SYDVKM in the germline V gene. CDR3 loop: CASSSGGLSYNEQFF. The CDR3 region has the DNA TGTGCCAGCAGTTCAGGAGGGCTCTCCTACAATGAGCAGTTCTTC.

This clonotype showed up many times. The V call is TRBV7-2, the J call TRBJ1-1, with D possibly being TRBD1 (5 bases). The V gene lost 1 base and the J gene lost 5 bases, with 8 bases spanning the gap. Per germline, CDR1 SGHTA and CDR2 FQGNSA. The CDR3 covers 13 residues. CDR3 bases: TGTGCCAGCAGCTTAGTACAGGATACTGAAGCTTTCTTT. Protein sequence: CASSLVQDTEAFF.

The V gene is TRBV29-1, the J gene TRBJ2-7; possible D gene TRBD2, 6 bases. Germline assignment: CDR1 SQVTM and CDR2 ANQGSEA. The CDR3 covers 13 residues. Trimming left V 4 bases short and J 2 bases short, with 12 bases between. Here the CDR3 DNA reads TGCAGCGTTGTAGGGCGGGAAACCTACGAGCAGTACTTC. Encoded protein: CSVVGRETYEQYF.

This clonotype was counted at least ten times. CDR3 in amino acids: CASSLFGLAGTDTQYF. CDR3 sequence (DNA): TGCGCCAGCAGCCTCTTCGGACTAGCGGGCACAGATACGCAGTATTTT. The chain combines TRBV4-1 with TRBJ2-3; 10 bases are shared with TRBD2. CDR3 length: 16 residues. Germline V CDR1 and CDR2: MGHRA, YSYEKL. V was clipped by 4 bases and J by 1 base; unmatched bases: 5.

In its sample, this clonotype is medium-sized. CDR3 bases: TGTGCCAGCAGCTTAGGGACAGGGGACGGCAACGAGCAGTACTTC. Protein: CASSLGTGDGNEQYF. J is TRBJ2-7 and V is TRBV7-2; 9 positions match TRBD1. The CDR3 sequence is 15 residues long. From germline, CDR1 is SGHTA and CDR2 FQGNSA. Trimming cost V 1 base and J 5 bases; bases outside gene matches: 6.

The V and J genes are TRBV29-1 and TRBJ2-5; TRBD1 matches at 8 bases. J lost 5 bases, V lost 5 bases, and 10 bases had no gene match. This CDR3 has 14 residues. Germline V gives CDR1 SQVTM, CDR2 ANQGSEA. The CDR3 nucleotides are TGCAGCGTTCTAGGAGACAGGGGCTTGGAGACCCAGTACTTC. Its translation: CSVLGDRGLETQYF. The entire variable domain, with the rest obtained from reference TRBV29-1 and TRBJ2-5, is as follows: SAVISQKPSRDICQRGTSLTIQCQVDSQVTMMFWYRQQPGQSLTLIATANQGSEATYESGFVIDKFPISRPNLTFSTLTVSNMSPEDSSIYLCSVLGDRGLETQYFGPGTRLLVL.

This clonotype was seen many times. The chain carries TRBV6-2 or TRBV6-3 and TRBJ2-7; the match to TRBD1 covers 7 bases. V lost 7 bases and J lost 6; bases outside the gene matches: 6. Looked up from germline, CDR1 is MNHEY and CDR2 is SVGEGT. There are 12 residues in the CDR3. The CDR3 spells CASTPTGTEQYF. CDR3 sequence (DNA): TGTGCCAGCACCCCGACAGGGACCGAGCAGTACTTC.

This clonotype was seen ten or more times. This chain uses TRBV7-2 with TRBJ2-7; 8 nucleotides align to TRBD1. CDR1 SGHTA and CDR2 FQGNSA come from the germline V gene. The CDR3 is 14 amino acids. V lost 4 bases and J lost 1; bases outside the gene matches: 3. As DNA, the CDR3 is TGTGCCAGCAGCTCCGGGACAGGTTCCTACGAGCAGTACTTC. Translated: CASSSGTGSYEQYF.

This clonotype occurred a few times. The chain joins TRBV2 to TRBJ1-5; 11 nucleotides line up with TRBD1. V dropped 3 bases and J dropped 9; count of bases not matched to a gene: 13. The CDR3 totals 17 residues. The germline gives CDR1 SNHLY, CDR2 FYNNEI. The CDR3 here is CASSERDRGTLLSPQHF. Written as DNA, the CDR3 is TGTGCCAGCAGTGAGAGGGACAGGGGGACCCTTCTATCGCCCCAGCATTTT.

This clonotype occurred many times. The V gene is TRBV7-2, the J gene TRBJ1-5; D uncertain. Germline V gives CDR1 SGHTA, CDR2 FQGNSA. The CDR3 consists of 16 residues. V lost 5 bases, J lost 6 bases, and 20 bases lay in between. The DNA for the CDR3 is TGTGCCAGCAGCCACGCTGCGGGGATTCGCCCTCAGCCCCAGCATTTT. It specifies CASSHAAGIRPQPQHF. Variable domain in full (rest from reference TRBV7-2 and TRBJ1-5): GAGVSQSPSNKVTEKGKDVELRCDPISGHTALYWYRQSLGQGLEFLIYFQGNSAPDKSGLPSDRFSAERTGGSVSTLTIQRTQQEDSAVYLCASSHAAGIRPQPQHFGDGTRLSIL.

This clonotype came up many times. The chain joins TRBV7-9 to TRBJ1-2; 7 nucleotides line up with TRBD1. With V trimmed by 3 bases and J by 6 bases, 10 bases remained unmatched. This CDR3 is built from 15 residues. CDR1 SEHNR and CDR2 FQNEAQ come from the germline V gene (reference sequence). The CDR3 nucleotides read TGTGCCAGCAGCTTCCAGCGACAGGGAGTAGATGGCTACACCTTC. The encoded protein is CASSFQRQGVDGYTF.

This clonotype came up many times. V gene TRBV7-2 combines with J gene TRBJ2-5; possibly TRBD1 or TRBD2 for D (5 bases each). Trimming removed 4 bases at V and 3 bases at J, with 15 bases between. The CDR3 runs 15 residues. Germline values: CDR1 SGHTA, CDR2 FQGNSA. The CDR3 reads CASSYLGTLKETQYF. The CDR3, as DNA: TGTGCCAGCAGCTACTTGGGGACCCTTAAAGAGACCCAGTACTTC. Filled out from reference TRBV7-2 and TRBJ2-5, the complete variable domain reads GAGVSQSPSNKVTEKGKDVELRCDPISGHTALYWYRQSLGQGLEFLIYFQGNSAPDKSGLPSDRFSAERTGGSVSTLTIQRTQQEDSAVYLCASSYLGTLKETQYFGPGTRLLVL.

Regarding this clonotype: At one end, the junction sequence differs from germline, possibly due to a read error. The chain carries TRBV12-3 or TRBV12-4 and TRBJ2-3, with TRBD2 identical over 7 bases. The CDR3 consists of 15 residues. CDR3 nucleotide sequence: TGTGCCAGCAGTCTAGCGGAGTCTAGCACAGATACGCAGTATTTT. It is translated as CASSLAESSTDTQYF.

This clonotype came up a few times. The chain carries TRBV6-1 and TRBJ1-1, with 7 bases aligning to TRBD1. The J segment lost 3 bases and the V segment lost 8 bases, leaving 9 bases of the junction unmatched. The CDR3 extends over 14 amino acids. Germline V CDR1 and CDR2: MNHNS, SASEGT. The CDR3: CASGKGALDTEAFF. The DNA of the CDR3 is TGTGCCAGCGGGAAGGGGGCATTGGACACTGAAGCTTTCTTT.

There are many counts of this clonotype. Here the CDR3 DNA reads TGTGCCAGCAGCAGGGCAGGGGGCACTGAAGCTTTCTTT. Translated: CASSRAGGTEAFF. The V call is TRBV7-2, the J call TRBJ1-1; 7 bases align to TRBD1. CDR3 size: 13 residues. With V trimmed by 5 bases and J by 4 bases, 4 bases remained unmatched. CDR1 is SGHTA and CDR2 is FQGNSA in the germline V gene.

This clonotype has just a few counts. The rearrangement joins TRBV6-2 or TRBV6-3 to TRBJ2-1, with D maybe TRBD2 (5 bases). V dropped 6 bases and J dropped 6 bases, with 9 bases sitting between them. The CDR3 runs 12 residues. The germline V gene encodes CDR1 MNHEY and CDR2 SVGEGT. The CDR3 spells CASRKGGNEQFF. The DNA for the CDR3 is TGTGCCAGCAGGAAAGGAGGCAATGAGCAGTTCTTC.

This clonotype was recorded at least ten times. The genes are TRBV7-2 and TRBJ2-1; 9 bases match TRBD2. Germline assignment: CDR1 SGHTA and CDR2 FQGNSA. Trimming took 5 bases from V and 6 from J; bases not matched to a gene: 14. This CDR3 is built from 17 residues. The chain's CDR3 is CASSLRSRVAGVNEQFF. The CDR3 bases are TGTGCCAGCAGCCTCCGTAGTAGGGTAGCGGGAGTCAATGAGCAGTTCTTC.

J is TRBJ2-1 and V is TRBV29-1; TRBD1 aligns across 10 bases. The V and J ends lost 4 bases and 6 bases, in that order; junction bases with no gene match: 3. Germline loops: CDR1 SQVTM, CDR2 ANQGSEA. The CDR3 loop spans 13 amino acids. The CDR3 DNA sequence: TGCAGCGTTGGACAGGGGGCGCGCAATGAGCAGTTCTTC. It is translated as CSVGQGARNEQFF.

This clonotype showed up many times. The chain recombines TRBV7-9 with TRBJ1-5; the D is unclear. V was trimmed by 5 bases and J by 4 bases, leaving 15 bases between them. The CDR3 runs to 15 residues. Germline V gene data show CDR1 as SEHNR and CDR2 as FQNEAQ (reference sequence). The CDR3 DNA sequence: TGTGCCAGCAGCGTTGGGTCTCGACTGAATCAGCCCCAGCATTTT. Its protein is CASSVGSRLNQPQHF.

This clonotype was counted ten times or more. The chain employs TRBV7-8 and TRBJ1-2; no clear D gene. Per the germline V gene, CDR1 is SGHVS and CDR2 is FQNEAQ. V lost 1 base to trimming and J lost 8 bases, with 11 bases between them. This CDR3 has 13 amino acids. Written as DNA, the CDR3 is TGTGCCAGCAGCTTAGGTGCGGGAGGCGGCTACACCTTC. This gives the protein CASSLGAGGGYTF.

This clonotype was observed many times. This chain joins TRBV10-3 and TRBJ2-2, with D possibly TRBD2 on 5 matching bases. CDR1 is ENHRY and CDR2 is SYGVKD in the germline V gene. CDR3 length equals 13 residues. With 6 bases removed from V and 7 bases from J, the gap between germline ends came to 12 bases. In DNA form, the CDR3 reads TGTGCCATCAGAGGATCCGGGGACGGGGAGCTGTTTTTT. This translates into CAIRGSGDGELFF.

This clonotype was seen ten or more times. This chain joins TRBV20-1 and TRBJ1-1; 7 positions match TRBD1. Unmatched junction bases numbered 5, after V lost 6 bases and J lost 1 base. Germline CDR1 DFQATT, CDR2 SNEGSKA (reference sequence). The CDR3 has 13 amino acids. CDR3 residues: CSANGQANTEAFF. Here the CDR3 DNA reads TGCAGTGCGAATGGACAGGCGAACACTGAAGCTTTCTTT.

This clonotype was counted between two and nine times. The chain recombines TRBV7-9 with TRBJ2-5; D assignment may be TRBD1 or TRBD2 (5 bases each). Germline CDR1 SEHNR, CDR2 FQNEAQ (reference sequence). There are 12 residues in the CDR3. Trimming removed 5 bases from V and 5 bases from J, with 9 bases in between. The CDR3 sequence is CASSRWGETQYF. For the CDR3, the DNA is TGTGCCAGCAGCCGGTGGGGGGAGACCCAGTACTTC.

There are many counts of this clonotype. The chain recombines TRBV7-2 with TRBJ1-5, with D maybe TRBD1 (6 bases). Germline V CDR1 and CDR2: SGHTA, FQGNSA. CDR3 length: 14 residues. The ends were cut back, 4 bases at V and 3 bases at J, with 10 bases in the middle. In DNA, the CDR3 is TGTGCCAGCAGCTCCGGACAGTTCAATCAGCCCCAGCATTTT. Translation: CASSSGQFNQPQHF.

This clonotype has ten or more counts. The chain combines TRBV7-9 with TRBJ2-5, with D perhaps given as TRBD1 or TRBD2 (6 bases each). In germline, CDR1 is SEHNR, CDR2 FQNEAQ (reference sequence). This CDR3 region has 15 residues. V was trimmed by 5 bases and J by 5 bases, leaving 18 bases between them. The CDR3 DNA sequence: TGTGCCAGCAGCCCTACGGCCGGGGGCACGGAGACCCAGTACTTC. Amino acid sequence: CASSPTAGGTETQYF.

At least ten counts were recorded for this clonotype. The V gene is TRBV7-8, the J gene TRBJ1-1; D might be TRBD1 (5 bases). CDR1 is SGHVS, CDR2 FQNEAQ, per germline. V lost 5 bases to trimming and J lost 1 base, with 8 bases between them. There are 13 residues in the CDR3. The CDR3 region is CASSQGGNTEAFF. CDR3 in DNA: TGTGCCAGCAGCCAGGGCGGGAACACTGAAGCTTTCTTT.

Many counts were recorded for this clonotype. The rearrangement links TRBV7-2 to TRBJ1-2, with D perhaps matching TRBD1 (5 bases). V lost 3 bases, J lost 7 bases, and 12 bases lay in between. The CDR3 extends over 13 amino acids. The germline V gene encodes CDR1 SGHTA and CDR2 FQGNSA. The CDR3 nucleotides read TGTGCCAGCAGCTTTGGGCAGGGAAGTGGCTACACCTTC. It is translated as CASSFGQGSGYTF.